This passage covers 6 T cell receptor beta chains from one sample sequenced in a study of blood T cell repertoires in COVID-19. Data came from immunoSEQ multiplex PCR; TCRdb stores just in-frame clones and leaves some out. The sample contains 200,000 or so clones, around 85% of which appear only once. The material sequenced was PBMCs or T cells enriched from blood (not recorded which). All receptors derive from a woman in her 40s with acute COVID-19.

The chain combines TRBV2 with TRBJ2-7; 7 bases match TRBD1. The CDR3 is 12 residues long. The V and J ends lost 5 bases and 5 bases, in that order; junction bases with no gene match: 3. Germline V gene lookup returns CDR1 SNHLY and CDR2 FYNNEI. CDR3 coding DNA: TGTGCCAGCAGTCGGGACAGCAACGAGCAGTACTTC. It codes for CASSRDSNEQYF. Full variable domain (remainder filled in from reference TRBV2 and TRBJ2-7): EPEVTQTPSHQVTQMGQEVILRCVPISNHLYFYWYRQILGQKVEFLVSFYNNEISEKSEIFDDQFSVERPDGSNFTLKIRSTKLEDSAMYFCASSRDSNEQYFGPGTRLTVT.

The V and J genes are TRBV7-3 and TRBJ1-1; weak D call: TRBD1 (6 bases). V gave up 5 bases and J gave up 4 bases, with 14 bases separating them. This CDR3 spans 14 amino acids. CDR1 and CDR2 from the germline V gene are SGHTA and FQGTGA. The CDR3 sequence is CASSPVGGATEAFF. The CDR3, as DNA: TGTGCCAGCAGCCCCGTAGGGGGGGCCACTGAAGCTTTCTTT.

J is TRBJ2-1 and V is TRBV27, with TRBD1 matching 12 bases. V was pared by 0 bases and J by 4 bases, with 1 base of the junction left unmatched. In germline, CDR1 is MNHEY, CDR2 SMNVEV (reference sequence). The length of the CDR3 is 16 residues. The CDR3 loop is CASSLSGQGAYNEQFF. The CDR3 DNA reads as TGTGCCAGCAGTTTATCGGGACAGGGGGCATACAATGAGCAGTTCTTC.

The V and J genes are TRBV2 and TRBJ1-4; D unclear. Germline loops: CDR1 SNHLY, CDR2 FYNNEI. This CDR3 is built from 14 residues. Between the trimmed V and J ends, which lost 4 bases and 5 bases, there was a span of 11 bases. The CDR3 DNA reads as TGTGCCAGCAGTGCGGATACGGGGAATGAAAAACTGTTTTTT. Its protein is CASSADTGNEKLFF.

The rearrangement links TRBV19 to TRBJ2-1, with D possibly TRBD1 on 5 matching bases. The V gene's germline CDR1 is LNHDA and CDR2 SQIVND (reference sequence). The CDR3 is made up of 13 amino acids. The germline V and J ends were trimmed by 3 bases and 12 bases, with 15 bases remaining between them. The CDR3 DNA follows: TGTGCCAGTAGTATTCAACAGGCGAATAGGCAGTTCTTC. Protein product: CASSIQQANRQFF.

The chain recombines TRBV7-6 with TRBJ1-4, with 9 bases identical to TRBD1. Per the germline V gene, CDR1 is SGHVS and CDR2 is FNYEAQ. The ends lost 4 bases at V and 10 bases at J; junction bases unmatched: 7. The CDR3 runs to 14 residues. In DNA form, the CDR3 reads TGTGCCAGCAGCTCCCGGGGACAGGGAGGAAAACTGTTTTTT. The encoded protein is CASSSRGQGGKLFF.